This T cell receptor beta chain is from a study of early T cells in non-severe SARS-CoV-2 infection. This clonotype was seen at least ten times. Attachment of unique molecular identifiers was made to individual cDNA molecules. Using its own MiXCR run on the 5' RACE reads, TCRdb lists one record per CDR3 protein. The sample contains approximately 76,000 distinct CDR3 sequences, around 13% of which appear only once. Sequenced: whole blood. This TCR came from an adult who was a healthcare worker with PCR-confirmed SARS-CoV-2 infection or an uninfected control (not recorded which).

CDR3 in DNA: TGTGCCAGCAGTGACGGTCAGGGCGGGAATGAGCAGTTCTTC. As protein: CASSDGQGGNEQFF. The rearrangement joins TRBV6-4 to TRBJ2-1; D assignment may be TRBD1 or TRBD2 (5 bases each). Trimming took 2 bases from V and 7 from J, leaving 12 bases between them. The germline CDR1 and CDR2 sequences are MRHNA and SNTAGT. This CDR3 has 14 amino acids.